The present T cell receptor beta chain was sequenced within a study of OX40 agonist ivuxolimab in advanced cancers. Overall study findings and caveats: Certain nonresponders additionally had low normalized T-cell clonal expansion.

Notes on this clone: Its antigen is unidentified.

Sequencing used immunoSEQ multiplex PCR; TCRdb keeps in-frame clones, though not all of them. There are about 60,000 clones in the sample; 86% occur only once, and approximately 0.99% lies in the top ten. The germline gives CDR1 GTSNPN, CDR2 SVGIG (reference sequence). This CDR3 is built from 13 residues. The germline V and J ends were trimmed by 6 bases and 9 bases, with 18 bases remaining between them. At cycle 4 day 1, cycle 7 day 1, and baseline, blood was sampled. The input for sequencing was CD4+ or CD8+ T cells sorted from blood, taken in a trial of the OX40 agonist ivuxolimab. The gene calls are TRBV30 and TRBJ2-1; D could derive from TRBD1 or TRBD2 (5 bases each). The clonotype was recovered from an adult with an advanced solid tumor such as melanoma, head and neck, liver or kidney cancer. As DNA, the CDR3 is TGTGCCTGCCCGGATCCTTCAGGGAGTGAGCAGTTCTTC. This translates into CACPDPSGSEQFF.